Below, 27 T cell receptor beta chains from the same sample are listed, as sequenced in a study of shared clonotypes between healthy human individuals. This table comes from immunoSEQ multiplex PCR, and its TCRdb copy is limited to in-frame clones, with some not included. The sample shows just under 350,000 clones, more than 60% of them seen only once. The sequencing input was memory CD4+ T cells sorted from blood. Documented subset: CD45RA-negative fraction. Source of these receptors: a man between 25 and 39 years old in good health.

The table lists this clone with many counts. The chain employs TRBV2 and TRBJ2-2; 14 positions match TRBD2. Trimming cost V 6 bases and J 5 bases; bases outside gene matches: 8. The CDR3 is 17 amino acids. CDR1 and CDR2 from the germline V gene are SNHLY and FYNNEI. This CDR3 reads CASSPGLAGAGTGELFF. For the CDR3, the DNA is TGTGCCAGCAGCCCGGGACTAGCGGGAGCGGGGACCGGGGAGCTGTTTTTT.

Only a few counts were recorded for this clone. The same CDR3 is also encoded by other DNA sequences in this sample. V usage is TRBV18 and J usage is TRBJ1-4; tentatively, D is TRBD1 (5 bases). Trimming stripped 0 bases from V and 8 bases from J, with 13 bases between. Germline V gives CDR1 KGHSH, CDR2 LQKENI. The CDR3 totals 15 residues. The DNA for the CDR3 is TGTGCCAGCTCACCACCGGCAGGGCGGGGGGAAAAACTGTTTTTT. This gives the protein CASSPPAGRGEKLFF.

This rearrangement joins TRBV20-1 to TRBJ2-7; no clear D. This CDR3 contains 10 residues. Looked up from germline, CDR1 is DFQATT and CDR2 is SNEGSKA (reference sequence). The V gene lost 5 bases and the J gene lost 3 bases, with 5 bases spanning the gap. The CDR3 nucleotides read TGCAGTGCTCAGAACTACGAGCAGTACTTC. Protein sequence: CSAQNYEQYF.

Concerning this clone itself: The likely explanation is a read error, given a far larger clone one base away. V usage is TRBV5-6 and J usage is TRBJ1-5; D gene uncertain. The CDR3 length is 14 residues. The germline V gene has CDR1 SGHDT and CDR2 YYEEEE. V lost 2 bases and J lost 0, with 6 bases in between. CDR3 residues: CASSFGYSNQPQHF. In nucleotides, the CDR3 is TGTGCCAGCAGCTTTGGGTATAGCAATCAGCCCCAGCATTTT.

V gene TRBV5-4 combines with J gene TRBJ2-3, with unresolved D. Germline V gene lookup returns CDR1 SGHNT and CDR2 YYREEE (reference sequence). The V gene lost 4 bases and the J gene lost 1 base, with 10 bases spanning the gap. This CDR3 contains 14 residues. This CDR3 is CASSPMSGTDTQYF. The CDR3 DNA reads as TGTGCCAGCAGCCCCATGAGTGGCACAGATACGCAGTATTTT.

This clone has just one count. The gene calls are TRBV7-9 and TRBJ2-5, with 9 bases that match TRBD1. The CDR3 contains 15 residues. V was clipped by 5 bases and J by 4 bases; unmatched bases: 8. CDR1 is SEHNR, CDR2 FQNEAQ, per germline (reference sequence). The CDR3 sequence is CASSVPGQGLETQYF. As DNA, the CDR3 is TGTGCCAGCAGCGTCCCGGGACAGGGTTTAGAGACCCAGTACTTC.

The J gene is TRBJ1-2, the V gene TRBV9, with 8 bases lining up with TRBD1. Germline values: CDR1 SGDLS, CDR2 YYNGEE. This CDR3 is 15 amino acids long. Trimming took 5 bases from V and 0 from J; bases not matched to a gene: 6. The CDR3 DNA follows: TGTGCCAGCAGTGAGGACAGGGAGGCTAACTATGGCTACACCTTC. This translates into CASSEDREANYGYTF. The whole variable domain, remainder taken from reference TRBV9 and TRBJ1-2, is DSGVTQTPKHLITATGQRVTLRCSPRSGDLSVYWYQQSLDQGLQFLIQYYNGEERAKGNILERFSAQQFPDLHSELNLSSLELGDSALYFCASSEDREANYGYTFGSGTRLTVV.

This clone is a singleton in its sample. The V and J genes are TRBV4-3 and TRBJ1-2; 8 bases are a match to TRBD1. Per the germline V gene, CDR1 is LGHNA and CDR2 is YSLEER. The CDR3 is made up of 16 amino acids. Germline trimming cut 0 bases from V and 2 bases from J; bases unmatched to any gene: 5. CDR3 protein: CASSQDFRQGNYGYTF. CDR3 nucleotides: TGCGCCAGCAGCCAAGATTTTCGACAGGGGAACTATGGCTACACCTTC.

The CDR3 loop is CSAGAQANTEAFF. Written as DNA, the CDR3 is TGCAGCGCCGGGGCCCAAGCGAACACTGAAGCTTTCTTT. The rearrangement uses TRBV29-1 and TRBJ1-1; D is possibly TRBD1 (5 bases). CDR3 length: 13 residues. With 7 bases removed from V and 1 base from J, the gap between germline ends came to 13 bases. In germline, CDR1 is SQVTM, CDR2 ANQGSEA. The variable domain in full, with the rest retrieved from reference TRBV29-1 and TRBJ1-1, is SAVISQKPSRDICQRGTSLTIQCQVDSQVTMMFWYRQQPGQSLTLIATANQGSEATYESGFVIDKFPISRPNLTFSTLTVSNMSPEDSSIYLCSAGAQANTEAFFGQGTRLTVV.

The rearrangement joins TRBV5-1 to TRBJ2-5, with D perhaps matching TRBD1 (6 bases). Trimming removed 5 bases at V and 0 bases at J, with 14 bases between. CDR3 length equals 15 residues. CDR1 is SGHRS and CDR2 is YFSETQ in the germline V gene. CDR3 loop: CASSLTGYYQETQYF. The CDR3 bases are TGCGCCAGCAGTCTGACAGGATACTACCAAGAGACCCAGTACTTC. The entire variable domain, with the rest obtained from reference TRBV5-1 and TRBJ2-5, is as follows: KAGVTQTPRYLIKTRGQQVTLSCSPISGHRSVSWYQQTPGQGLQFLFEYFSETQRNKGNFPGRFSGRQFSNSRSEMNVSTLELGDSALYLCASSLTGYYQETQYFGPGTRLLVL.

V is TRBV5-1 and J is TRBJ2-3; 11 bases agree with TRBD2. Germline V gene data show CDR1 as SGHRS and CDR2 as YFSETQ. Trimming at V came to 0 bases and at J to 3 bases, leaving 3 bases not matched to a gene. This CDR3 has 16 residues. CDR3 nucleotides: TGCGCCAGCAGCTTGGCCGGGACTAGCGGTACAGATACGCAGTATTTT. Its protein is CASSLAGTSGTDTQYF.

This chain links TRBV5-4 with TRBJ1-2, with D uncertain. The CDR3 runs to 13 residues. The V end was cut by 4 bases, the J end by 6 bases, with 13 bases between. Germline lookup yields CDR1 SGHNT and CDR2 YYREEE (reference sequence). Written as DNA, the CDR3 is TGTGCCAGCAGCGATCCCAATAAACATGGCTACACCTTC. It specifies CASSDPNKHGYTF.

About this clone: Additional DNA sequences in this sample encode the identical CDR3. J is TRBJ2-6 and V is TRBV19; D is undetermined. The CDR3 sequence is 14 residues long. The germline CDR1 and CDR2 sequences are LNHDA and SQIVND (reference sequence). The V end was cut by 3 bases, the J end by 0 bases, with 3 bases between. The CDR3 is CASSIDSGANVLTF. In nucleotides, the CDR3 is TGTGCCAGTAGTATTGACTCTGGGGCCAACGTCCTGACTTTC.

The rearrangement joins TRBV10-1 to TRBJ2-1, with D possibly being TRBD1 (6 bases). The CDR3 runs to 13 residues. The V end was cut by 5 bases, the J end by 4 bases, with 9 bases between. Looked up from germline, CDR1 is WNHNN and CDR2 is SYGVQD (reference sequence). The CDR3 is CASSTQGYNEQFF. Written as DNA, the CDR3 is TGCGCCAGCAGTACTCAGGGGTACAATGAGCAGTTCTTC.

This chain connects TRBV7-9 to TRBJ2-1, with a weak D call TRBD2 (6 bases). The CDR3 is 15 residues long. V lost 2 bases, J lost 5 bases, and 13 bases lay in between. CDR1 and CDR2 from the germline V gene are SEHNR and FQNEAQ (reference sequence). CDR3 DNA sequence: TGTGCCAGCAGCTTACGGAGGGAAGAGCACAATGAGCAGTTCTTC. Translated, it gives CASSLRREEHNEQFF.

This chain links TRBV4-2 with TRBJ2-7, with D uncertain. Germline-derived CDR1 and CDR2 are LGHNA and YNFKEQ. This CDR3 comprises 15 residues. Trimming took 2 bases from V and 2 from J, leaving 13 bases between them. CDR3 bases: TGTGCCAGCAGCCAATTTATAGGTCAGCCCTACGAGCAGTACTTC. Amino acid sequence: CASSQFIGQPYEQYF.

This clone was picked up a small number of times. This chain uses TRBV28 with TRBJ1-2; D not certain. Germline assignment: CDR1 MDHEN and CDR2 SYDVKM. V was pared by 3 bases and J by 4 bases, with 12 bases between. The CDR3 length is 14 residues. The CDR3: CASSFSSQSYGYTF. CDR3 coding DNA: TGTGCCAGCAGTTTCAGCTCACAGTCCTATGGCTACACCTTC.

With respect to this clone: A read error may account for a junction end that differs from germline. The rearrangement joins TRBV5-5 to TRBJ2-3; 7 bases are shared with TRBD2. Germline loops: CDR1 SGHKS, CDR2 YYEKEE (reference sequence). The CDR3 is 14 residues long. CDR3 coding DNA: TGTGCCAGCAGCTTGGCAGCGGGAACAGATACACAGTATTTT. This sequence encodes CASSLAAGTDTQYF.

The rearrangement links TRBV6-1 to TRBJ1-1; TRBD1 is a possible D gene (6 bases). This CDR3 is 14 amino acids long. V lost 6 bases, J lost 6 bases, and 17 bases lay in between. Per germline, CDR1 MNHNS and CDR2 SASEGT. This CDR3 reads CASRPETGFAEAFF. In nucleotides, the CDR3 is TGTGCCAGCAGACCTGAAACAGGGTTCGCTGAAGCTTTCTTT.

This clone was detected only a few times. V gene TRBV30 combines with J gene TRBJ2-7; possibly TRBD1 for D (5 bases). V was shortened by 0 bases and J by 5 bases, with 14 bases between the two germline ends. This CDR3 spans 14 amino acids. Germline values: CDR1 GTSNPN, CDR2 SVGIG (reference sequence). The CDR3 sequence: CAWSVLRGYNEQYF. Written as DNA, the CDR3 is TGTGCCTGGAGTGTACTTAGGGGTTACAACGAGCAGTACTTC.

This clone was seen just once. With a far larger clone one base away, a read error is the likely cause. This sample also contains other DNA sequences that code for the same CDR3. DNA of the CDR3: TGCAGTGCGAGAGAGAACGGCTACACTTTC. Encoded protein: CSARENGYTF. This rearrangement joins TRBV20-1 to TRBJ1-2; D remains unclear. Germline CDR1 DFQATT, CDR2 SNEGSKA (reference sequence). CDR3 length: 10 amino acids.

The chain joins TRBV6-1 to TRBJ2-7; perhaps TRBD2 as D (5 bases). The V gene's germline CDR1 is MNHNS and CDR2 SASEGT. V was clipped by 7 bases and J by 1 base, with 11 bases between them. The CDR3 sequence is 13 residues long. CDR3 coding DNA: TGTGCCAGCATGGCCGGGGAGTCCTACGAGCAGTACTTC. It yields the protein CASMAGESYEQYF.

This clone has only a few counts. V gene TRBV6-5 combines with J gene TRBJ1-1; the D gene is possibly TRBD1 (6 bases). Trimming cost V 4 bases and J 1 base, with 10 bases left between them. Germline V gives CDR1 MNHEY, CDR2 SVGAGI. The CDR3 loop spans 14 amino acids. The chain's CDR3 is CASSSLTGNTEAFF. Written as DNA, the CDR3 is TGTGCCAGCAGTTCCTTGACAGGGAACACTGAAGCTTTCTTT.

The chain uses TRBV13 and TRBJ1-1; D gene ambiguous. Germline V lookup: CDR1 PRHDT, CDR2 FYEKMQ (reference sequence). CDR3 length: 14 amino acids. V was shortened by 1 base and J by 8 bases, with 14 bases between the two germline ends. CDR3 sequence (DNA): TGTGCCAGCAGCTTAGACGACATGACGATAGAAGCTTTCTTT. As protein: CASSLDDMTIEAFF.

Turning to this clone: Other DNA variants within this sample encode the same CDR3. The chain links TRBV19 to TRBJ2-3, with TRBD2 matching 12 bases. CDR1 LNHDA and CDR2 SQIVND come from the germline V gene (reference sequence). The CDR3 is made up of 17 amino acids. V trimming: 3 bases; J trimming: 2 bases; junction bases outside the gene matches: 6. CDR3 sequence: CASSISGLAGNTDTQYF. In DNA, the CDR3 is TGTGCCAGTAGTATCTCAGGACTAGCGGGGAACACAGATACGCAGTATTTT.

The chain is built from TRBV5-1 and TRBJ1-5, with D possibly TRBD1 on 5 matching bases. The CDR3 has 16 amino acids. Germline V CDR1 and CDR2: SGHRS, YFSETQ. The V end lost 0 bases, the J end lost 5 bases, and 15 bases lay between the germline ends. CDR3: CASSLGAGGRDQPQHF. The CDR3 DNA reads TGCGCCAGCAGCTTGGGAGCGGGGGGAAGGGATCAGCCCCAGCATTTT.

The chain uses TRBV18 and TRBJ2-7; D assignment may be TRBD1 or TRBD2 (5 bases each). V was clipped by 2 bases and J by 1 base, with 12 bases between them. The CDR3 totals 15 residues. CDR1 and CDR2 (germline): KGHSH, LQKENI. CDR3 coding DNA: TGTGCCAGCTCACCAGAGGGGCTAGGGTCCTACGAGCAGTACTTC. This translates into CASSPEGLGSYEQYF.